This T cell receptor beta chain emerged from a study of blood T cell repertoires in COVID-19 (dated by TCRdb to 2018 to 2020). In terms of the full investigation: Collaborator samples came from the United States, Italy and Spain and covered acute and convalescent phases of COVID-19. The material from the prospective study consisted of cDNA or gDNA derived from T cells, B-cell-depleted T cells, or PBMCs. Deeply sampled blood TCRbeta repertoires from subjects exposed to, actively infected with, or recovered from COVID-19 were included in the dataset. The repertoires were released in a freely available public database intended as a resource for research on the immune response to SARS-CoV-2. The samples were drawn from the first 160 participants of the ongoing ImmuneRACE study and from over a thousand subjects provided by 6 global collaborators. A de-identified subject ID, COVID-19 status, age in years and sex were almost always included in the sample metadata. Where available, HLA class I and class II types were taken from metadata supplied by the sample provider and were not determined by assay-based typing.

Details on this clone: What antigen it recognizes has not been identified. The input lacks base qualities; no much larger clone sits a single base away.

The collaborating institutions used their own protocols to collect whole blood in K2EDTA tubes. Collaborator samples were shipped for TCRbeta analysis as frozen whole blood, isolated PBMCs, or DNA extracted from either sample type. General study outcomes and caveats: Clinical and demographic metadata were provided uncurated, with the amount varying by source and participant.

The immunoSEQ Assay, a bias-controlled multiplex PCR, was used to amplify TCRbeta CDR3 regions from genomic DNA. On the study's bioinformatics: The number of nucleated cells in each sample was estimated by amplification of reference gene primers within the assay. Sequence reads were collapsed and filtered to measure the absolute abundance of every unique TCRbeta CDR3 rearrangement. For each sample, productive Simpson clonality was calculated as the square root of Simpson's diversity index over productive rearrangements. Held by TCRdb, this immuneACCESS table contains in-frame sequences only and omits some clones. Under half of the omission traces to an unresolved V gene where checked; the cause of the rest is unknown. V, J and clone size were drawn from that table, and D and trimming were deduced from the DNA. The table for this sample lists some 110,000 clones; 80% of them were counted only once. Together, the top ten hold approximately 16% of the sample.

Sequencing used peripheral blood. The TCR originated in a man in his sixties with active or convalescent COVID-19.

Here the CDR3 is given as CASNGEPPGEQFF. The DNA is TGTGCCAGCAATGGGGAGCCCCCGGGGGAGCAGTTCTTC. The chain joins TRBV2 to TRBJ2-1; TRBD2 is possibly the D segment (5 matching bases). The CDR3 runs 13 amino acids, cysteine and phenylalanine included. Kept here is only the CDR3 DNA, which spans 39 bases and is read in frame from base 1. CDR1 and CDR2 (SNHLY, FYNNEI) derive from the germline V gene. V is pared back by 7 bases and J by 10 bases, with 17 bases lying between the germline termini. Reference TRBV2 and TRBJ2-1 genes cover what lies past the CDR3, so the full variable domain is EPEVTQTPSHQVTQMGQEVILRCVPISNHLYFYWYRQILGQKVEFLVSFYNNEISEKSEIFDDQFSVERPDGSNFTLKIRSTKLEDSAMYFCASNGEPPGEQFFGPGTRLTVL.